These 22 T cell receptor beta chains were sequenced from one sample in a study of tumor and adjacent non-tumor tissue in lung cancer. Three rounds of nested PCR, following a modified ARM-PCR protocol, produced the TCRbeta library. Using its own MiXCR run on the multiplex PCR reads, TCRdb lists one record per CDR3 protein. This table holds 60,000 to 95,000 distinct CDR3 sequences, around 74% found once. No cell sorting was done before RNA was extracted from the tissue. The specimen sequenced was lung tumor tissue. The receptor set was obtained from a woman between 45 and 65 years old with non-small cell lung cancer.

The CDR3 nucleotides are TGTGCCATCAGCCCCGGGATCCGGGTAGATACGCAGTATTTT. Translation gives CAISPGIRVDTQYF. The J gene is TRBJ2-3, the V gene TRBV10-3; D is possibly TRBD2 (5 bases). Trimming cost V 6 bases and J 5 bases, with 15 bases left between them. Germline CDR1 is ENHRY and CDR2 is SYGVKD. This CDR3 is built from 14 residues.

Ten or more counts support this clonotype. At one of its ends the junction is not consistent with the germline gene, which may arise from a read error. The CDR3 reads CSAGDQPLSRGNTIYF. In DNA, the CDR3 is TGCAGTGCTGGAGACCAGCCGCTCAGTCGTGGAAACACCATATATTTT. The V and J genes are TRBV20-1 and TRBJ1-3; no definite D call. The CDR3 is 16 residues long. Germline CDR1 DFQATT, CDR2 SNEGSKA (reference sequence).

Remarks on this clonotype: A read error may account for a junction end that differs from germline. V is TRBV29-1 and J is TRBJ1-2; 9 nucleotides line up with TRBD1. Per the germline V gene, CDR1 is SQVTM and CDR2 is ANQGSEA. CDR3 size: 12 residues. CDR3 sequence: CSVLQGAGGYIF. Here the CDR3 DNA reads TGCAGCGTGTTACAGGGGGCAGGTGGCTACATCTTC. Filled out from reference TRBV29-1 and TRBJ1-2, the complete variable domain reads SAVISQKPSRDICQRGTSLTIQCQVDSQVTMMFWYRQQPGQSLTLIATANQGSEATYESGFVIDKFPISRPNLTFSTLTVSNMSPEDSSIYLCSVLQGAGGYIFGSGTRLTVV.

The chain joins TRBV10-2 to TRBJ2-6, with TRBD1 matching 7 bases. Germline values: CDR1 WSHSY, CDR2 SAAADI. With 5 bases clipped from V and 8 bases from J, the junction kept 12 bases outside the gene matches. The CDR3 has 16 residues. The CDR3 DNA reads TGCGCCAGCAGTCCCGGGACAGTGTCCGGGACCAACGTCCTGACTTTC. It specifies CASSPGTVSGTNVLTF.

As for this clonotype: This could be a read error, since a much larger clone is one nucleotide away. The chain employs TRBV20-1 and TRBJ1-2, with D maybe TRBD1 (6 bases). CDR1 is DFQATT, CDR2 SNEGSKA, per germline (reference sequence). This CDR3 comprises 15 residues. Here the CDR3 reads CNAREQGNLNYGYTF. CDR3 in DNA: TGCAATGCTAGGGAACAGGGAAATCTTAACTATGGCTACACCTTC.

In regard to this clonotype: No conserved phenylalanine or tryptophan ends this CDR3, so it is likely a read error. The V call is TRBV14, the J call TRBJ1-2; TRBD1 is a possible D gene (5 bases). The CDR3 contains 14 residues. Germline V gives CDR1 SGHDN, CDR2 FVKESK. Written as DNA, the CDR3 is TGTACCAGCAGCCAAGATGGGGGTCCGTATGGCTACACCTCC. Encoded protein: CTSSQDGGPYGYTS.

This chain joins TRBV6-1 and TRBJ2-7; unclear D gene. Trimming shortened V by 7 bases and J by 5 bases, and 24 bases separated the two germline ends. There are 16 residues in the CDR3. Germline loops: CDR1 MNHNS, CDR2 SASEGT. Written as DNA, the CDR3 is TGTGCCAGCAAGGTTTTGTTGGATACATGGAGTAACGAGCAGTACTTC. Protein product: CASKVLLDTWSNEQYF.

This clonotype came up a few times. A much larger clone sits a single nucleotide away, making a read error possible. This chain uses TRBV30 with TRBJ1-2; D remains unclear. The germline CDR1 and CDR2 sequences are GTSNPN and SVGIG (reference sequence). Trimming removed 4 bases from V and 4 bases from J, with 16 bases in between. This CDR3 has 14 residues. The CDR3 DNA sequence: TGTGCCTGGACTCCAACGGAGGTTTCCTATGGCTACACCTTC. Its protein product is CAWTPTEVSYGYTF.

The V call is TRBV6-1, the J call TRBJ1-5, with TRBD1 matching over 7 bases. Germline V gene sequence: CDR1 MNHNS, CDR2 SASEGT. The CDR3 extends over 16 amino acids. CDR3 nucleotides: TGTACTAGCAGTCACCTACTGACAGGGAACAATCAGCCCCAGCATTTT. This codes for CTSSHLLTGNNQPQHF.

Points on this clonotype: One junction end disagrees with the germline gene, perhaps due to a read error. V is TRBV4-1 and J is TRBJ2-7; possible D gene TRBD1, 5 bases. The CDR3 extends over 13 amino acids. Germline CDR1 reads MGHRA; CDR2 reads YSYEKL. The CDR3 here is CASSQESRDERYF. CDR3 DNA sequence: TGCGCCAGCAGCCAGGAGTCCAGGGATGAGCGGTACTTC.

About this clonotype itself: Without the conserved terminal phenylalanine or tryptophan, this CDR3 likely stems from a read error. The chain employs TRBV12-3 or TRBV12-4 and TRBJ2-5; D gene ambiguous. The CDR3 loop spans 11 amino acids. Trimming took 4 bases from V and 5 from J, leaving 5 bases between them. The CDR3 loop is CASSSWETQYI. The DNA for the CDR3 is TGTGCCAGCAGTTCGTGGGAGACCCAGTACATT.

Of note for this clonotype: This sequence may be a read error, since a much larger clone differs from it by one base. This is likely a read error, given that the CDR3 carries no conserved phenylalanine or tryptophan at its end. The chain joins TRBV7-9 to TRBJ1-1; 9 bases match TRBD1. CDR3 length: 14 amino acids. Trimming took 6 bases from V and 5 from J; bases not matched to a gene: 7. Germline CDR1 reads SEHNR; CDR2 reads FQNEAQ (reference sequence). CDR3 sequence (DNA): TGTGCCAGCAGTCTTACAGGGGGCATAACTGAAGCTTTCTCT. The encoded protein is CASSLTGGITEAFS.

This clonotype appeared many times. The chain has TRBV7-8 and TRBJ1-4, with TRBD1 identical over 7 bases. The CDR3 is made up of 14 amino acids. V was clipped by 5 bases and J by 4 bases; unmatched bases: 4. The germline CDR1 and CDR2 sequences are SGHVS and FQNEAQ. For the CDR3, the DNA is TGTGCCAGCAGCCTCCGGGACAGTAATGAAAAACTGTTTTTT. Protein product: CASSLRDSNEKLFF.

This clonotype was seen a handful of times. A read error may be the cause here, since a much bigger clone is one base away. The rearrangement joins TRBV7-9 to TRBJ2-7; a weak D match, TRBD1 (6 bases). In germline, CDR1 is SEHNR, CDR2 FQNEAQ (reference sequence). Trimming removed 7 bases from V and 1 base from J, with 14 bases in between. The CDR3 is made up of 14 amino acids. CDR3 amino acids: CASTLTQGSYEQYF. The CDR3 DNA reads as TGTGCCAGCACCTTGACGCAGGGGTCCTACGAGCAGTACTTC.

There are many counts of this clonotype. The chain links TRBV24-1 to TRBJ2-7; D not resolved. With 1 base removed from V and 5 bases from J, the gap between germline ends came to 8 bases. This CDR3 region has 13 residues. Per the germline V gene, CDR1 is KGHDR and CDR2 is SFDVKD. CDR3 amino acids: CATSDFSGHEQYF. The CDR3 DNA sequence: TGTGCCACCAGTGATTTCTCAGGCCACGAGCAGTACTTC.

Details on this clonotype: At one of its ends the junction is not consistent with the germline gene, which may arise from a read error. The V and J genes are TRBV11-3 and TRBJ2-2; 11 bases match TRBD2. Germline V gene data show CDR1 as SGHNT and CDR2 as YENEEA. CDR3 length: 14 residues. The CDR3 here is CASSLAGGTGELHF. The CDR3 nucleotides are TGTGCCAGCAGCCTAGCGGGGGGCACAGGGGAGCTGCATTTT.

This clonotype was seen only a few times. This may be a read error: a much more frequent sequence differs by one nucleotide. Here the CDR3 omits its conserved ending phenylalanine or tryptophan, so a read error is the likely source. V and J are TRBV5-1 and TRBJ2-2; weak D call: TRBD1 (5 bases). The germline V gene has CDR1 SGHRS and CDR2 YFSETQ. V lost 6 bases to trimming and J lost 3 bases, with 18 bases between them. The CDR3 length is 16 residues. As DNA, the CDR3 is TGCGCCAGCACACAGGCTTACAGTGGTTACACCGGGGAGCTGTTTCTT. Protein sequence: CASTQAYSGYTGELFL.

A remark on this clonotype: The junction shows a germline mismatch at one end, possibly a read error. CDR3 nucleotides: TGTGCCAGTAGTGCTCGGACAGGGGCTGGGCTCTCTGGGGTCAACGTCCTGACTTTC. The encoded protein is CASSARTGAGLSGVNVLTF. The rearrangement joins TRBV12-3 or TRBV12-4 to TRBJ2-6, with TRBD1 matching 9 bases. The CDR3 consists of 19 residues.

Concerning this clonotype: One junction end disagrees with the germline gene, perhaps due to a read error. The chain employs TRBV7-3 and TRBJ2-1, with TRBD2 matching over 8 bases. Germline CDR1 SGHTA, CDR2 FQGTGA. The CDR3 runs to 16 residues. The CDR3 coding sequence is TGTGCCGGCAGCCCCTCAGCGGGAGTCTCCTACAATGAGCAGTTCTTC. Translation: CAGSPSAGVSYNEQFF.

This chain connects TRBV10-3 to TRBJ2-1; D unresolved. Germline V gene data show CDR1 as ENHRY and CDR2 as SYGVKD. The CDR3 covers 16 residues. The V gene lost 6 bases and the J gene lost 1 base, with 16 bases spanning the gap. This CDR3 reads CAIRAPAASSYNEQFF. The DNA of the CDR3 is TGTGCCATCAGGGCCCCGGCGGCGAGTTCCTACAATGAGCAGTTCTTC.

In the case of this clonotype: At one of its ends the junction is not consistent with the germline gene, which may arise from a read error. This sequence joins TRBV6-6 and TRBJ1-6; TRBD1 agrees at 10 bases. This CDR3 is built from 14 residues. Germline loops: CDR1 MNHNY, CDR2 SVGAGI (reference sequence). The CDR3 nucleotides read TGTGCCGGCAGCTTCGGGACAGGGGTATCGCCCCTCCACTTT. Amino acids: CAGSFGTGVSPLHF.

As concerns this clonotype: One end of the junction fails to match germline, which may point to a read error. The chain combines TRBV5-1 with TRBJ2-7; possible D gene TRBD2, 5 bases. Germline V gene sequence: CDR1 SGHRS, CDR2 YFSETQ. This CDR3 is 15 amino acids long. The CDR3 DNA is TGCGCCAGCAGCTTGGTCGGGAACAAATTCTACGAGAAGTACTTC. Its protein product is CASSLVGNKFYEKYF.